This T cell receptor beta chain appears in the sequencing data of a study of T-cell memory formation after mild COVID-19. Study as a whole: For the most part, TCR clusters were specific to one donor. Study findings and constraints: Certain responding clones were present in pre-infection memory, suggesting participation of cross-reactive memory. Contracting CD4+ clones sat mainly in CM and EM; CD8+ in EMRA.

Germline V CDR1 and CDR2: SEHNR, FQNEAQ (reference sequence). CDR3 length equals 12 residues. Trimming removed 6 bases at V and 6 bases at J, with 12 bases between. This clonotype was seen many times. Its matching antigen is unknown. Using its own MiXCR run on the 5' RACE reads, TCRdb lists one record per CDR3 protein. In the table there are about 250,000 distinct CDR3 sequences, less than 20% of which are singletons. The origin of this receptor is an adult woman who had mild COVID-19 (a few samples of this study predate the infection). Cell type and time point are not known. The material sequenced was PBMCs or a T cell subset sorted from them (not recorded which). The chain combines TRBV7-9 with TRBJ2-7, with D perhaps matching TRBD2 (6 bases). The CDR3 sequence: CASRSGEGEQYF. In DNA form, the CDR3 reads TGTGCCAGCAGGTCGGGGGAAGGCGAGCAGTACTTC. Combining the CDR3 with reference TRBV7-9 and TRBJ2-7 gives the whole variable domain DTGVSQNPRHKITKRGQNVTFRCDPISEHNRLYWYRQTLGQGPEFLTYFQNEAQLEKSRLLSDRFSAERPKGSFSTLEIQRTEQGDSAMYLCASRSGEGEQYFGPGTRLTVT.